Following are 2 T cell receptor beta chains from one sample sequenced in a study of cytomegalovirus exposure and HLA in healthy donors. The PCR contained 60 Vbeta and 13 Jbeta primers. Repertoires were generated with immunoSEQ multiplex PCR, while TCRdb's copy carries only in-frame clones and drops some. This sample has 150,000 or so clones, with roughly 68% found just once. The sample consisted of PBMCs. The source is a young man in good health and CMV-seropositive.

This chain uses TRBV5-1 with TRBJ1-2; no definite D call. This CDR3 has 13 residues. Deletions cut 3 bases from V and 2 bases from J, with 8 bases between. Per germline, CDR1 SGHRS and CDR2 YFSETQ. The CDR3 region has the DNA TGCGCCAGCAGCTACACAACGAACTATGGCTACACCTTC. Encoded protein: CASSYTTNYGYTF.

This clone was found a few times. The chain carries TRBV10-3 and TRBJ2-7; maybe TRBD1 (5 bases). Trimming pared 3 bases from V and 1 base from J, leaving 10 bases between. The CDR3 extends over 14 amino acids. Germline-derived CDR1 and CDR2 are ENHRY and SYGVKD. In DNA form, the CDR3 reads TGTGCCATCAGTGACCCGACAGCTTCCTACGAGCAGTACTTC. It yields the protein CAISDPTASYEQYF.